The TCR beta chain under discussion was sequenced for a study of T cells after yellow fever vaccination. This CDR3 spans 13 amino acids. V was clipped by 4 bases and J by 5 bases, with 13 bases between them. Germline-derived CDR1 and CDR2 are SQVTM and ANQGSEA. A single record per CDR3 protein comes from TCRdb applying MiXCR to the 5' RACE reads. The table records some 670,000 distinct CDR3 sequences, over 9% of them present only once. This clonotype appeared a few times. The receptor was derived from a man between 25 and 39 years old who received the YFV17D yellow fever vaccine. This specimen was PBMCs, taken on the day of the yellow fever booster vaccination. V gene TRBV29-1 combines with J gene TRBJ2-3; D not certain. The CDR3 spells CSVGDRLVDTQYF. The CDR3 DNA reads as TGCAGCGTTGGAGATCGCTTAGTAGATACGCAGTATTTT.